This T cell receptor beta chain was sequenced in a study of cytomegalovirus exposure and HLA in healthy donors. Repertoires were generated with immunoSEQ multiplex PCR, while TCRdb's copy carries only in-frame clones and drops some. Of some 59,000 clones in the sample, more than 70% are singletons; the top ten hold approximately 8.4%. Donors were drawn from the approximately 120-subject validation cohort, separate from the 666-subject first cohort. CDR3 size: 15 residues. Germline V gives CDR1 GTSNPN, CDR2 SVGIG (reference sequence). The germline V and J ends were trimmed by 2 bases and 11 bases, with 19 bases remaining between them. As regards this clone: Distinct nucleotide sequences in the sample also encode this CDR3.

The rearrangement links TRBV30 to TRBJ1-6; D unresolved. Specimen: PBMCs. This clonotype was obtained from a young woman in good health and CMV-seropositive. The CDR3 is CAWSLTGWSRPPLHF. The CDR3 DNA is TGTGCCTGGAGTTTAACCGGGTGGAGTCGTCCACCCCTCCACTTT. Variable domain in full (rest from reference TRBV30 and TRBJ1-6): SQTIHQWPATLVQPVGSPLSLECTVEGTSNPNLYWYRQAAGRGLQLLFYSVGIGQISSEVPQNLSASRPQDRQFILSSKKLLLSDSGFYLCAWSLTGWSRPPLHFGNGTRLTVT.